Below are 10 T cell receptor beta chains sequenced from a single sample in a study of shared clonotypes between healthy human individuals. Produced via immunoSEQ multiplex PCR; TCRdb's table is partial and in-frame only. The repertoire consists of some 2,100,000 clones, with 90% to 97% occurring once and the leading ten covering 0.1% to 0.15%. The sequenced sample consisted of naive CD4+ T cells sorted from blood. Subset noted: CD45RA+ positively selected. Receptors were obtained from a man aged 18 to 35 in good health.

The rearrangement links TRBV2 to TRBJ1-1, with D possibly TRBD1 on 5 matching bases. Germline V gene lookup returns CDR1 SNHLY and CDR2 FYNNEI. The CDR3 length is 13 residues. V was shortened by 3 bases and J by 6 bases, with 11 bases between the two germline ends. Written as DNA, the CDR3 is TGTGCCAGCAGTGAGCAGGGTACGTCTGAAGCTTTCTTT. Protein: CASSEQGTSEAFF.

This clone has a single count. The chain combines TRBV27 with TRBJ2-7; D remains ambiguous. Trimming stripped 5 bases from V and 5 bases from J, with 19 bases between. This CDR3 region has 15 residues. Per the germline V gene, CDR1 is MNHEY and CDR2 is SMNVEV (reference sequence). This chain's CDR3 is CASSPRPFSANEQYF. In DNA, the CDR3 is TGTGCCAGCAGTCCCCGACCCTTCTCAGCAAACGAGCAGTACTTC.

This clone has a single count. The V call is TRBV19, the J call TRBJ1-2; D may be TRBD1 (6 bases). Per the germline V gene, CDR1 is LNHDA and CDR2 is SQIVND (reference sequence). The CDR3 spans 14 residues. Between the trimmed V and J ends, which lost 6 bases and 1 base, there was a span of 12 bases. Here the CDR3 DNA reads TGTGCCAGTAGCCCGGGACACCTTAACTATGGCTACACCTTC. Its translation is CASSPGHLNYGYTF.

The V call is TRBV5-1, the J call TRBJ1-4; D gene uncertain. The CDR3 length is 13 residues. V was clipped by 4 bases and J by 0 bases, with 4 bases between them. The germline V gene has CDR1 SGHRS and CDR2 YFSETQ. The CDR3 DNA reads TGCGCCAGCAGCGTGACAACTAATGAAAAACTGTTTTTT. Its translation is CASSVTTNEKLFF.

This rearrangement joins TRBV4-1 to TRBJ2-2; 8 bases are shared with TRBD2. V shed 4 bases and J 2 bases; nucleotides not matched to a gene: 6. The CDR3 extends over 16 amino acids. Germline-derived CDR1 and CDR2 are MGHRA and YSYEKL. The CDR3 DNA reads TGCGCCAGCAGCCTCGAACTAGCGGTTAACACCGGGGAGCTGTTTTTT. Amino acid sequence: CASSLELAVNTGELFF.

The gene calls are TRBV5-1 and TRBJ2-5; D is tentatively TRBD1 or TRBD2 (5 bases each). Trimming took off 1 base at V and 4 bases at J, with 11 bases between the two ends. CDR3 length: 14 residues. Germline assignment: CDR1 SGHRS and CDR2 YFSETQ. The CDR3 sequence is CASSLPGTRETQYF. The CDR3 coding sequence is TGCGCCAGCAGCTTGCCAGGGACGAGAGAGACCCAGTACTTC.

The chain's CDR3 is CASRGDSEITGAFF. CDR3 DNA sequence: TGTGCCAGCAGGGGGGACAGTGAAATCACAGGAGCTTTCTTT. J is TRBJ1-1 and V is TRBV2, with 7 bases fitting TRBD1. This CDR3 comprises 14 residues. The junction had 14 bases not matched to a gene; V was cut back by 6 bases and J by 10 bases. From germline, CDR1 is SNHLY and CDR2 FYNNEI.

The chain has TRBV6-1 and TRBJ1-6, with D perhaps matching TRBD1 (5 bases). Trimming removed 2 bases at V and 6 bases at J, with 11 bases between. Germline CDR1 is MNHNS and CDR2 is SASEGT. This CDR3 comprises 15 residues. The CDR3 DNA reads TGTGCCAGCAGTGAATACCGGGGGACTAATTCACCCCTCCACTTT. Translating it yields CASSEYRGTNSPLHF.

The chain carries TRBV4-3 and TRBJ2-3; no clear D. Looked up from germline, CDR1 is LGHNA and CDR2 is YSLEER. The CDR3 is made up of 16 amino acids. The germline V and J ends were trimmed by 0 bases and 7 bases, with 17 bases remaining between them. The CDR3 sequence: CASSQDLGPPLYTQYF. DNA of the CDR3: TGCGCCAGCAGCCAAGATCTGGGCCCCCCGTTGTATACGCAGTATTTT.

This sequence joins TRBV7-9 and TRBJ1-2; no definite D call. V lost 5 bases and J lost 7, with 17 bases in between. Germline V gives CDR1 SEHNR, CDR2 FQNEAQ (reference sequence). CDR3 length equals 14 residues. The CDR3 loop is CASSPSGETGGYTF. CDR3 coding DNA: TGTGCCAGCAGCCCCTCTGGGGAGACGGGTGGCTACACCTTC.